The 4 T cell receptor beta chains below all came from one sample that was sequenced in a study of T cell responses to AZD1222 COVID-19 vaccine. TCRdb's table, derived via immunoSEQ multiplex PCR, lists solely in-frame clones and lacks some. The data hold about 150,000 clones, with about nine tenths observed a single time. Sequenced here: peripheral blood, sampled on day 0 of AZD1222 vaccination. The receptors were sampled from an adult in good health.

This sequence joins TRBV30 and TRBJ2-7; no clear D gene. Trimming cost V 0 bases and J 0 bases, with 6 bases left between them. Germline CDR1 is GTSNPN and CDR2 is SVGIG (reference sequence). This CDR3 is 13 amino acids long. The chain's CDR3 is CAWSVLSSYEQYF. CDR3 DNA: TGTGCCTGGAGTGTACTTAGCTCCTACGAGCAGTACTTC. The variable domain in full, with the rest retrieved from reference TRBV30 and TRBJ2-7, is SQTIHQWPATLVQPVGSPLSLECTVEGTSNPNLYWYRQAAGRGLQLLFYSVGIGQISSEVPQNLSASRPQDRQFILSSKKLLLSDSGFYLCAWSVLSSYEQYFGPGTRLTVT.

V and J are TRBV5-1 and TRBJ1-2, with D perhaps matching TRBD1 (6 bases). Deletions cut 3 bases from V and 4 bases from J, with 13 bases between. From germline, CDR1 is SGHRS and CDR2 YFSETQ. This CDR3 comprises 14 residues. This chain's CDR3 is CASSSQGTTYGYTF. The CDR3 coding sequence is TGCGCCAGCAGCTCGCAGGGGACTACCTATGGCTACACCTTC.

This rearrangement joins TRBV10-3 to TRBJ2-7; TRBD1 matches at 9 bases. With 3 bases clipped from V and 3 bases from J, the junction kept 12 bases outside the gene matches. The CDR3 has 17 residues. CDR1 and CDR2 from the germline V gene are ENHRY and SYGVKD. CDR3 residues: CAISDSLGDRAIYEQYF. CDR3 bases: TGTGCCATCAGTGACAGTTTAGGGGACAGGGCTATCTACGAGCAGTACTTC.

The chain links TRBV2 to TRBJ2-1; 12 nucleotides agree with TRBD2. The length of the CDR3 is 16 residues. The germline V gene has CDR1 SNHLY and CDR2 FYNNEI. Trimming at V came to 3 bases and at J to 4 bases, leaving 4 bases not matched to a gene. The CDR3 here is CASSEAGLAGYNEQFF. The DNA of the CDR3 is TGTGCCAGCAGTGAGGCCGGACTAGCGGGGTACAATGAGCAGTTCTTC.